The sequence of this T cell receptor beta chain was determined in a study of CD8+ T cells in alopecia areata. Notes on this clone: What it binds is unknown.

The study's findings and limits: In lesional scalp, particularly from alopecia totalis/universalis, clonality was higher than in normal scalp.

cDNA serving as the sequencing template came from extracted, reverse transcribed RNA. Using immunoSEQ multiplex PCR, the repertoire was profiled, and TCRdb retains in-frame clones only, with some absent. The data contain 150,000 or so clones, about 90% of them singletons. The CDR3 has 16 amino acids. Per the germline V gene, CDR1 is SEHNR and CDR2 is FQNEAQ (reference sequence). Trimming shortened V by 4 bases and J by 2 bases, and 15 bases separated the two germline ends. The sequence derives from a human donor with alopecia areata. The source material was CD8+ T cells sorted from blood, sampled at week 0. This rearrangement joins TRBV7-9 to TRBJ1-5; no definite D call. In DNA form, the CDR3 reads TGTGCCAGCAGCTCTTTTAGGGAATCCGGCAATCAGCCCCAGCATTTT. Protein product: CASSSFRESGNQPQHF.